One and the same sample provided the 30 T cell receptor beta chains below, sequenced in a study of blood T cell repertoires in COVID-19. Some clones are missing from TCRdb's copy, which holds only in-frame ones; the method was immunoSEQ multiplex PCR. Of approximately 94,000 clones listed, 88% are singletons. The sequencing input was peripheral blood. The origin of the receptors is a human donor in a cohort sampled during active COVID-19.

The chain links TRBV28 to TRBJ2-7; D is undetermined. Germline values: CDR1 MDHEN, CDR2 SYDVKM. V lost 5 bases and J lost 3, with 20 bases in between. The CDR3 consists of 16 residues. The CDR3 nucleotides are TGTGCCAGCAGTCGCGTCTCTGGGCGTAGTTACTACGAGCAGTACTTC. It translates to CASSRVSGRSYYEQYF.

This clone was detected once. This chain connects TRBV5-1 to TRBJ2-7, with TRBD1 identical over 7 bases. Germline V gene data show CDR1 as SGHRS and CDR2 as YFSETQ. The CDR3 covers 17 residues. V dropped 0 bases and J dropped 2; count of bases not matched to a gene: 11. The CDR3 region is CASSLGGRDSPPYEQYF. CDR3 in DNA: TGCGCCAGCAGCTTGGGGGGCCGGGACAGTCCACCCTACGAGCAGTACTTC. The complete variable domain, with remaining parts taken from reference TRBV5-1 and TRBJ2-7, reads KAGVTQTPRYLIKTRGQQVTLSCSPISGHRSVSWYQQTPGQGLQFLFEYFSETQRNKGNFPGRFSGRQFSNSRSEMNVSTLELGDSALYLCASSLGGRDSPPYEQYFGPGTRLTVT.

This chain connects TRBV5-1 to TRBJ2-3, with D possibly being TRBD2 (6 bases). The V gene's germline CDR1 is SGHRS and CDR2 YFSETQ. The CDR3 sequence is 16 residues long. V lost 0 bases and J lost 1, with 12 bases in between. Here the CDR3 DNA reads TGCGCCAGCAGCTTGGTAGCCGGGAGTGGCACAGATACGCAGTATTTT. Its translation is CASSLVAGSGTDTQYF.

The chain combines TRBV7-9 with TRBJ2-1, with 7 bases identical to TRBD1. The V segment lost 11 bases and the J segment 5 bases; nucleotides outside the gene matches: 12. The CDR3 extends over 14 amino acids. CDR1 is SEHNR, CDR2 FQNEAQ, per germline (reference sequence). As DNA, the CDR3 is TGTGCCCCCCACCCCCGGACAGGCCACAATGAGCAGTTCTTC. Its protein product is CAPHPRTGHNEQFF.

The V gene is TRBV5-1, the J gene TRBJ1-4; TRBD1 is a possible D gene (5 bases). Germline values: CDR1 SGHRS, CDR2 YFSETQ. CDR3 size: 16 residues. V lost 4 bases to trimming and J lost 8 bases, with 21 bases between them. CDR3 residues: CASSPQTVHQGEKLFF. The CDR3 DNA reads as TGCGCCAGCAGCCCACAGACAGTTCACCAAGGGGAAAAACTGTTTTTT.

This rearrangement joins TRBV29-1 to TRBJ1-1; D is possibly TRBD1 (5 bases). Germline V gene data show CDR1 as SQVTM and CDR2 as ANQGSEA. V was pared by 1 base and J by 4 bases, with 10 bases between. The CDR3 is made up of 13 amino acids. The DNA for the CDR3 is TGCAGCGTTGAAGGGGGCTTAGGCACTGAAGCTTTCTTT. Amino acids: CSVEGGLGTEAFF.

A single count supports this clone. V gene TRBV28 combines with J gene TRBJ2-7; a possible D gene is TRBD2 (7 bases). Trimming removed 4 bases at V and 5 bases at J, with 15 bases between. The CDR3 has 14 amino acids. CDR1 MDHEN and CDR2 SYDVKM come from the germline V gene. CDR3 sequence (DNA): TGTGCCAGCAGTTCGGGGGGCTCACGAAACGAGCAGTACTTC. Protein sequence: CASSSGGSRNEQYF.

This chain joins TRBV3-1 (or the pseudogene TRBV3-2) and TRBJ2-3, with 7 bases aligning to TRBD1. Germline V gives CDR1 LGHDT, CDR2 YNNKEL (reference sequence). The CDR3 totals 15 residues. J lost 0 bases, V lost 5 bases, and 5 bases had no gene match. The CDR3 protein is CASSWDRMSTDTQYF. The CDR3 DNA follows: TGTGCCAGCAGCTGGGACAGAATGAGCACAGATACGCAGTATTTT.

The V call is TRBV20-1, the J call TRBJ1-3; no reliable D call. CDR1 and CDR2 from the germline V gene are DFQATT and SNEGSKA (reference sequence). The CDR3 length is 18 residues. The V end lost 3 bases, the J end lost 3 bases, and 24 bases lay between the germline ends. Written as DNA, the CDR3 is TGCAGTGCTAGTGGTCCTTCTAAAGTGGTTGTGAGTGGAAACACCATATATTTT. The encoded protein is CSASGPSKVVVSGNTIYF.

The chain combines TRBV5-1 with TRBJ2-1; D uncertain. The germline gives CDR1 SGHRS, CDR2 YFSETQ. Trimming took 0 bases from V and 10 from J, leaving 5 bases between them. This CDR3 has 11 residues. In DNA form, the CDR3 reads TGCGCCAGCAGCTTGGGGCCAGAGCAGTTCTTC. The encoded protein is CASSLGPEQFF.

The CDR3 spells CASSSTLRAYEQYF. DNA of the CDR3: TGTGCCAGCAGCTCCACTTTGAGGGCGTACGAGCAGTACTTC. The chain uses TRBV7-2 and TRBJ2-7; D is possibly TRBD2 (5 bases). This CDR3 has 14 residues. The germline V and J ends were trimmed by 4 bases and 4 bases, with 14 bases remaining between them. Per germline, CDR1 SGHTA and CDR2 FQGNSA.

The chain has TRBV28 and TRBJ1-2, with TRBD1 matching over 7 bases. Germline V CDR1 and CDR2: MDHEN, SYDVKM. The V segment lost 4 bases and the J segment 7 bases; nucleotides outside the gene matches: 3. The CDR3 extends over 12 amino acids. CDR3 bases: TGTGCCAGCAGTTCGGGACAGCTTGGCTACACCTTC. This sequence encodes CASSSGQLGYTF.

V and J are TRBV6-5 and TRBJ2-3; D remains ambiguous. Germline assignment: CDR1 MNHEY and CDR2 SVGAGI. This CDR3 is built from 16 residues. V was shortened by 2 bases and J by 0 bases, with 12 bases between the two germline ends. This chain's CDR3 is CASSYHNSLSTDTQYF. The CDR3 DNA is TGTGCCAGCAGTTACCATAACAGCCTCAGCACAGATACGCAGTATTTT.

The chain joins TRBV5-1 to TRBJ2-1, with 10 bases aligning to TRBD2. CDR3 size: 14 residues. V shed 2 bases, J shed 6 bases, and the junction held 2 bases outside the gene matches. In germline, CDR1 is SGHRS, CDR2 YFSETQ. The chain's CDR3 is CASSLAGGLNEQFF. Here the CDR3 DNA reads TGCGCCAGCAGCTTAGCGGGAGGGCTCAATGAGCAGTTCTTC. Combining the CDR3 with reference TRBV5-1 and TRBJ2-1 gives the whole variable domain KAGVTQTPRYLIKTRGQQVTLSCSPISGHRSVSWYQQTPGQGLQFLFEYFSETQRNKGNFPGRFSGRQFSNSRSEMNVSTLELGDSALYLCASSLAGGLNEQFFGPGTRLTVL.

The genes are TRBV19 and TRBJ2-7; a weak D match, TRBD2 (7 bases). Deletions cut 3 bases from V and 9 bases from J, with 15 bases between. CDR1 is LNHDA, CDR2 SQIVND, per germline (reference sequence). The CDR3 is made up of 13 amino acids. The CDR3 DNA reads TGTGCCAGTAGTATCGCCGGGGGGCTCGGGCAGTACTTC. Translating gives CASSIAGGLGQYF.

The rearrangement joins TRBV5-5 to TRBJ2-2, with D unresolved. The V end lost 4 bases, the J end lost 2 bases, and 18 bases lay between the germline ends. Germline values: CDR1 SGHKS, CDR2 YYEKEE (reference sequence). This CDR3 spans 17 amino acids. The CDR3 coding sequence is TGTGCCAGCAGCCTAGAGTTACGGGTTATTAACACCGGGGAGCTGTTTTTT. This sequence encodes CASSLELRVINTGELFF.

This sequence joins TRBV7-9 and TRBJ2-1; 11 positions match TRBD2. The CDR3 runs to 15 residues. With 5 bases clipped from V and 9 bases from J, the junction kept 9 bases outside the gene matches. Germline assignment: CDR1 SEHNR and CDR2 FQNEAQ (reference sequence). The CDR3 DNA follows: TGTGCCAGCAGCCAGCAACTAGCGGGAGTCACTGAGCAGTTCTTC. Its translation: CASSQQLAGVTEQFF.

This clone was recorded once. The chain uses TRBV12-3 or TRBV12-4 and TRBJ2-7; D is uncertain. Trimming left V 6 bases short and J 2 bases short, with 8 bases between. This CDR3 comprises 12 residues. CDR3 sequence: CASRQSPYEQYF. The CDR3 nucleotides read TGTGCCAGCAGACAGTCCCCCTACGAGCAGTACTTC.

The chain has TRBV7-2 and TRBJ2-5, with 8 bases matching TRBD2. The CDR3 loop spans 15 amino acids. Per germline, CDR1 SGHTA and CDR2 FQGNSA. V was clipped by 1 base and J by 0 bases; unmatched bases: 1. CDR3 sequence: CASSLVAGHQETQYF. CDR3 in DNA: TGTGCCAGCAGCTTAGTAGCGGGACACCAAGAGACCCAGTACTTC.

The V and J genes are TRBV2 and TRBJ1-1; maybe TRBD1 (6 bases). Germline lookup yields CDR1 SNHLY and CDR2 FYNNEI. CDR3 length: 14 amino acids. The V gene lost 4 bases and the J gene lost 6 bases, with 15 bases spanning the gap. CDR3 loop: CASSGGGASSEAFF. CDR3 in DNA: TGTGCCAGCAGTGGGGGGGGCGCGTCCTCTGAAGCTTTCTTT.

The chain has TRBV27 and TRBJ1-5, with a possible D match to TRBD1 (6 bases). Germline V gene lookup returns CDR1 MNHEY and CDR2 SMNVEV (reference sequence). V dropped 6 bases and J dropped 4 bases, with 13 bases sitting between them. The CDR3 extends over 14 amino acids. The DNA for the CDR3 is TGTGCCAGCAGGGCAGGGGTGGAAAATCAGCCCCAGCATTTT. Protein product: CASRAGVENQPQHF.

The genes are TRBV7-3 and TRBJ2-1; maybe TRBD2 (5 bases). Trimming shortened V by 2 bases and J by 1 base, and 9 bases separated the two germline ends. This CDR3 is built from 15 residues. Germline-derived CDR1 and CDR2 are SGHTA and FQGTGA. CDR3 sequence (DNA): TGTGCCAGCAGCTTAGACGTAGCGTCCTACAATGAGCAGTTCTTC. Translated: CASSLDVASYNEQFF.

This chain uses TRBV18 with TRBJ2-3; tentative D call: TRBD2 (6 bases). The V and J ends lost 1 base and 0 bases respectively, with 17 bases between them. This CDR3 has 18 residues. Germline V gives CDR1 KGHSH, CDR2 LQKENI. CDR3 loop: CASSPLTRKKASTDTQYF. The CDR3 DNA reads as TGTGCCAGCTCACCACTGACTAGAAAAAAGGCTAGCACAGATACGCAGTATTTT.

The V call is TRBV6-6, the J call TRBJ1-4; 7 bases map to TRBD1. Germline V gives CDR1 MNHNY, CDR2 SVGAGI (reference sequence). Unmatched junction bases numbered 4, after V lost 6 bases and J lost 3 bases. CDR3 length equals 14 residues. CDR3 region: CASRRGQANEKLFF. The CDR3, as DNA: TGTGCCAGCAGGAGGGGGCAGGCTAATGAAAAACTGTTTTTT.

The V gene is TRBV20-1, the J gene TRBJ1-1, with 8 bases that match TRBD1. Germline V gene data show CDR1 as DFQATT and CDR2 as SNEGSKA (reference sequence). The V gene end was trimmed by 3 bases and the J gene end by 3 bases; junction bases not matched to a gene: 6. The CDR3 consists of 14 residues. CDR3 region: CSASAGGEDTEAFF. The CDR3 nucleotides are TGCAGTGCTAGTGCAGGGGGCGAGGACACTGAAGCTTTCTTT.

This chain connects TRBV5-6 to TRBJ1-5, with TRBD1 identical over 7 bases. With 4 bases clipped from V and 1 base from J, the junction kept 5 bases outside the gene matches. Germline CDR1 and CDR2: SGHDT and YYEEEE. This CDR3 comprises 15 residues. In nucleotides, the CDR3 is TGTGCCAGCAGCCGAAACAGGGGAAGCAATCAGCCCCAGCATTTT. Translation: CASSRNRGSNQPQHF.

This sequence joins TRBV27 and TRBJ2-2, with a weak D call TRBD1 (6 bases). There are 17 residues in the CDR3. Deletions cut 8 bases from V and 2 bases from J, with 21 bases between. The germline V gene encodes CDR1 MNHEY and CDR2 SMNVEV (reference sequence). DNA of the CDR3: TGTGCCAGCCATAGGGGGAGTCGCACTATCAACACCGGGGAGCTGTTTTTT. It translates to CASHRGSRTINTGELFF.

The V and J genes are TRBV28 and TRBJ1-5; unclear D gene. The germline V and J ends were trimmed by 8 bases and 4 bases, with 18 bases remaining between them. In germline, CDR1 is MDHEN, CDR2 SYDVKM. CDR3 length: 15 amino acids. CDR3 in amino acids: CASVSSLGGNQPQHF. CDR3 nucleotide sequence: TGTGCCAGCGTTTCGTCGCTCGGAGGAAATCAGCCCCAGCATTTT.

The V gene is TRBV29-1, the J gene TRBJ1-1; D is perhaps TRBD1 (6 bases). The CDR3 is 13 residues long. V gave up 4 bases and J gave up 7 bases, with 16 bases separating them. The germline CDR1 and CDR2 sequences are SQVTM and ANQGSEA. CDR3 bases: TGCAGCGTTGTTGGGGGCTTCATCGGTGAAGCTTTCTTT. Its translation: CSVVGGFIGEAFF.

The chain joins TRBV6-5 to TRBJ1-3; a possible D gene is TRBD1 (5 bases). V was pared by 11 bases and J by 0 bases, with 17 bases between. CDR1 and CDR2 (germline): MNHEY, SVGAGI. This CDR3 has 15 amino acids. CDR3 sequence: CAVPQGPSSGNTIYF. In DNA form, the CDR3 reads TGTGCCGTACCCCAGGGCCCGAGCTCTGGAAACACCATATATTTT.